This T cell receptor (beta chain) was identified in a study of response to subunit inactivated influenza vaccine listed by TCRdb under 2018. For context, the study as a whole: Deep quantitative profiling of the T cell receptor repertoire was used in the study to follow responses to a trivalent subunit inactivated influenza vaccine. What the authors observed across the whole study: It was suggested by the authors that each seasonal influenza vaccination may recruit only a limited number of new T cells.

V lost 6 bases and J lost 7 bases; the stretch between them is 25 bases long. The CDR3 contains 17 residues, cysteine and phenylalanine counted. Solely the CDR3 DNA is kept, with 51 bases framed from the first base. From the germline V gene, CDR1 is SNHLY and CDR2 is FYNNEI. Library preparation was by RT-PCR. Sequencer: Illumina HiSeq 2500. Using fastp trimming at Q25 and MiXCR clonotype assembly, TCRdb reanalyzed the public sequencing data and kept in-frame beta chains. Identical CDR3 proteins give one entry, which carries the most common genes and DNA. This sample comprises some 200,000 distinct CDR3 sequences, 10% to 15% of them detected only once. The ten biggest clones cover about 29% of the sample. This clonotype was detected only a few times. Its antigen remains unidentified. It has no much larger one-base neighbor in the sample; base qualities were not kept. These data were also filed under a second study, of T cells expressing NK-cell markers. As that second study puts it: TCR beta cDNA libraries were prepared using 5'RACE template switching, which introduced a universal primer site and unique molecular identifiers. In sorted CD3+CD56+NKG2C+, CD3+CD56+NKG2C- and CD3+CD56-NKG2C+ T-cell subsets from 7 to 9 donors, TCR beta-chain repertoires were profiled. Among the eight sequenced donors, seven were HCMV-seropositive and one was HCMV-seronegative. To restrict sorting to alphabetaTCR-expressing T cells, an anti-gammadeltaTCR antibody was added in several experiments. For five or six donors, the dominant CD3+CD56+NKG2C+ clonotypes were among the top 10 CD8+ clonotypes and accounted for 1.0-7.0% of CD8+ T cells. Those dominant clonotypes were again the most abundant among CD3+CD56-NKG2C+ cells in a handful of donors, at roughly 25-60.1%. Whether the expanded NKG2C-expressing T cell clones were specific for HCMV antigens remained unclear. The study sequenced eight donors, all healthy volunteers chosen at random: three men and five women. HCMV serostatus was determined by detecting HCMV-specific IgG in serum with a commercial ELISA kit. Ficoll density gradient centrifugation was used to isolate peripheral blood mononuclear cells from blood. Using Miltenyi isolation kits, CD4+ and CD8+ T cells were isolated from PBMC through magnetic immunoseparation. Synthesis of cDNA was primed from the TCR beta constant segment and was followed by two consecutive PCR amplification steps. Illumina HiSeq 2000/2500, MiSeq or NextSeq was used to sequence libraries as 2 x 150 bp reads. MIGEC was used to demultiplex reads and group reads by UMI, and MiTCR was used to assemble and quantify clonotypes. To remove erroneous sequences, TCR cDNA sequences were retained only when supported by two or more reads. Downstream repertoire analysis used the tcR package, and clonotypes were matched across fractions by CDR3 nucleotide sequence plus V segment. VDJmatch was used to annotate antigen specificity against VDJdb, with one amino acid substitution in CDR3 permitted.

The input for sequencing was CD8+ T cells sorted from PBMCs, taken about 11 days after vaccination. The receptor was isolated from a man aged 50-59 years who received an inactivated influenza vaccine. Donor details come from another sample of the same person, matched by shared clones. The rearranged segments are TRBV2 and TRBJ2-1; the D segment could be TRBD2, given 6 matching bases. The CDR3 in this case is CASRTGLNLEGQNEQFF. In nucleotide form, the sequence is TGTGCCAGCAGGACCGGACTAAACCTAGAGGGTCAGAATGAGCAGTTCTTC.